This is a list of T cell receptor beta chains from one sample in a study of cytomegalovirus exposure and HLA in healthy donors. The method was immunoSEQ multiplex PCR; TCRdb's version includes in-frame clones alone and lacks a portion of them. The table includes roughly 230,000 clones, around 90% detected once. The sample comprised PBMCs. The origin of the receptors is a girl aged 2-10 years in good health and CMV-seronegative. The CDR3 runs from the conserved cysteine through the conserved F or W. D genes are given only for firm matches. Where a row states a size, it is once, few, many or the class of an expanded clone; other rows omit it.

cdr3_length: 14
v_call: TRBV28
d_call: -
clone_size: -
j_call: TRBJ2-7
cdr3_aa: CASSLGLRPYEQYF
cdr3_nt: TGTGCCAGCAGTTTGGGTTTGAGGCCCTACGAGCAGTACTTC

cdr3_length: 13
v_call: TRBV6-5
d_call: TRBD1
clone_size: -
j_call: TRBJ1-6
cdr3_aa: CASSLTGNSPLHF
cdr3_nt: TGTGCCAGCAGTTTGACAGGGAATTCACCCCTCCACTTT

cdr3_length: 13
v_call: TRBV7-9
d_call: -
clone_size: few
j_call: TRBJ1-2
cdr3_aa: CASGNTGNYGYTF
cdr3_nt: TGTGCCAGCGGGAATACAGGGAACTATGGCTACACCTTC

cdr3_length: 13
v_call: TRBV28
d_call: -
clone_size: -
j_call: TRBJ2-5
cdr3_aa: CASSFRYQETQYF
cdr3_nt: TGTGCCAGCAGTTTCAGATACCAAGAGACCCAGTACTTC

cdr3_length: 12
v_call: TRBV5-5
d_call: -
clone_size: -
j_call: TRBJ2-7
cdr3_aa: CASSLDRYEQYF
cdr3_nt: TGTGCCAGCAGCTTGGATCGGTACGAGCAGTACTTC

cdr3_length: 16
v_call: TRBV5-1
d_call: TRBD1
clone_size: -
j_call: TRBJ2-2
cdr3_aa: CASSSRTGSTTGELFF
cdr3_nt: TGCGCCAGCAGCTCCAGGACAGGGAGTACCACCGGGGAGCTGTTTTTT

cdr3_length: 14
v_call: TRBV29-1
d_call: -
clone_size: -
j_call: TRBJ1-4
cdr3_aa: CSVEEGAGNEKLFF
cdr3_nt: TGCAGCGTTGAAGAGGGGGCAGGTAATGAAAAACTGTTTTTT

cdr3_length: 15
v_call: TRBV27
d_call: TRBD1
clone_size: -
j_call: TRBJ1-1
cdr3_aa: CASTHRGHGHTEAFF
cdr3_nt: TGTGCCAGCACGCACAGGGGGCACGGGCACACTGAAGCTTTCTTT

cdr3_length: 15
v_call: TRBV30
d_call: TRBD1
clone_size: -
j_call: TRBJ2-7
cdr3_aa: CAWSAGTGATYEQYF
cdr3_nt: TGTGCCTGGAGTGCTGGGACAGGGGCTACCTACGAGCAGTACTTC

cdr3_length: 15
v_call: TRBV5-1
d_call: -
clone_size: once
j_call: TRBJ2-2
cdr3_aa: CASRIPGSNTGELFF
cdr3_nt: TGCGCCAGCAGGATTCCGGGATCGAACACCGGGGAGCTGTTTTTT

cdr3_length: 12
v_call: TRBV30
d_call: -
clone_size: -
j_call: TRBJ1-1
cdr3_aa: CAWSRRVTEAFF
cdr3_nt: TGTGCCTGGAGTAGGCGGGTTACTGAAGCTTTCTTT

cdr3_length: 14
v_call: TRBV19
d_call: TRBD1
clone_size: -
j_call: TRBJ2-3
cdr3_aa: CASSIGQGADTQYF
cdr3_nt: TGTGCCAGTAGTATCGGACAGGGGGCAGATACGCAGTATTTT

cdr3_length: 13
v_call: TRBV11-2
d_call: TRBD1
clone_size: -
j_call: TRBJ1-4
cdr3_aa: CASSPDRAQKLFF
cdr3_nt: TGTGCCAGCAGCCCGGACAGGGCCCAAAAACTGTTTTTT

cdr3_length: 13
v_call: TRBV2
d_call: -
clone_size: -
j_call: TRBJ1-6
cdr3_aa: CASTPRDNSPLHF
cdr3_nt: TGTGCCAGCACTCCGAGGGATAATTCACCCCTCCACTTT

cdr3_length: 13
v_call: TRBV9
d_call: -
clone_size: -
j_call: TRBJ2-7
cdr3_aa: CASSVGATYEQYF
cdr3_nt: TGTGCCAGCAGCGTAGGGGCGACCTACGAGCAGTACTTC

cdr3_length: 15
v_call: TRBV4-2
d_call: -
clone_size: -
j_call: TRBJ2-3
cdr3_aa: CASSRRDSLRDTQYF
cdr3_nt: TGTGCCAGCAGCCGTCGGGACTCTCTCCGAGATACGCAGTATTTT

cdr3_length: 18
v_call: TRBV18
d_call: TRBD1
clone_size: -
j_call: TRBJ1-5
cdr3_aa: CASSPAAGGGQGNQPQHF
cdr3_nt: TGTGCCAGCTCACCAGCGGCGGGTGGGGGACAGGGCAATCAGCCCCAGCATTTT

cdr3_length: 14
v_call: TRBV6-5
d_call: -
clone_size: -
j_call: TRBJ2-7
cdr3_aa: CASSPSGQYYEQYF
cdr3_nt: TGTGCCAGCAGTCCGTCGGGACAATACTACGAGCAGTACTTC

cdr3_length: 16
v_call: TRBV4-2
d_call: -
clone_size: -
j_call: TRBJ2-6
cdr3_aa: CASSQEGGSGANVLTF
cdr3_nt: TGTGCCAGCAGCCAAGAAGGCGGCTCTGGGGCCAACGTCCTGACTTTC

cdr3_length: 11
v_call: TRBV25-1
d_call: -
clone_size: -
j_call: TRBJ2-7
cdr3_aa: CASSLIDEQYF
cdr3_nt: TGTGCCAGCAGTCTTATAGACGAGCAGTACTTC

cdr3_length: 12
v_call: TRBV6-6
d_call: -
clone_size: -
j_call: TRBJ2-5
cdr3_aa: CASSYSPSREYF
cdr3_nt: TGTGCCAGCAGTTACTCTCCTAGCCGTGAGTACTTC

cdr3_length: 14
v_call: TRBV6-5
d_call: TRBD1
clone_size: -
j_call: TRBJ1-5
cdr3_aa: CASSRETGDQPQHF
cdr3_nt: TGTGCCAGCAGCCGGGAGACAGGGGATCAGCCCCAGCATTTT

cdr3_length: 17
v_call: TRBV9
d_call: TRBD1
clone_size: -
j_call: TRBJ2-1
cdr3_aa: CASSVDLTGGSYNEQFF
cdr3_nt: TGTGCCAGCAGCGTAGACCTTACAGGGGGCTCCTACAATGAGCAGTTCTTC

cdr3_length: 17
v_call: TRBV27
d_call: TRBD2
clone_size: once
j_call: TRBJ2-3
cdr3_aa: CASSLSGGRRSTDTQYF
cdr3_nt: TGTGCCAGCAGTTTATCGGGGGGGAGAAGGAGCACAGATACGCAGTATTTT

cdr3_length: 15
v_call: TRBV9
d_call: -
clone_size: once
j_call: TRBJ1-4
cdr3_aa: CASSVTLGAREKLFF
cdr3_nt: TGTGCCAGCAGCGTAACGTTGGGGGCGCGCGAAAAACTGTTTTTT

cdr3_length: 12
v_call: TRBV5-6
d_call: -
clone_size: -
j_call: TRBJ2-3
cdr3_aa: CASSTSTDTQYF
cdr3_nt: TGTGCCAGCAGCACTAGCACAGATACGCAGTATTTT

cdr3_length: 15
v_call: TRBV9
d_call: TRBD2
clone_size: -
j_call: TRBJ2-1
cdr3_aa: CASSRSGGAGNEQFF
cdr3_nt: TGTGCCAGCAGCCGGAGCGGGGGGGCCGGCAATGAGCAGTTCTTC

cdr3_length: 10
v_call: TRBV29-1
d_call: -
clone_size: -
j_call: TRBJ2-7
cdr3_aa: CSVLEYEQYF
cdr3_nt: TGCAGCGTTCTCGAGTACGAGCAGTACTTC

cdr3_length: 14
v_call: TRBV5-4
d_call: -
clone_size: -
j_call: TRBJ1-4
cdr3_aa: CASSQNTVREKLFF
cdr3_nt: TGTGCCAGCAGCCAGAACACGGTGCGGGAAAAACTGTTTTTT

cdr3_length: 13
v_call: TRBV11-2
d_call: -
clone_size: few
j_call: TRBJ1-1
cdr3_aa: CASSSGQNSEAFF
cdr3_nt: TGTGCCAGCAGCTCCGGACAGAACTCTGAAGCTTTCTTT

cdr3_length: 12
v_call: TRBV18
d_call: TRBD1
clone_size: -
j_call: TRBJ1-1
cdr3_aa: CASSPGTAEAFF
cdr3_nt: TGTGCCAGCTCACCAGGGACAGCTGAAGCTTTCTTT

cdr3_length: 18
v_call: TRBV7-9
d_call: TRBD2
clone_size: -
j_call: TRBJ2-7
cdr3_aa: CASSLGGTSGLLSYEQYF
cdr3_nt: TGTGCCAGCAGCTTAGGAGGGACTAGCGGACTCCTCTCCTACGAGCAGTACTTC

cdr3_length: 11
v_call: TRBV20-1
d_call: -
clone_size: -
j_call: TRBJ2-3
cdr3_aa: CSVFRDFKQYF
cdr3_nt: TGCAGTGTTTTCCGGGACTTCAAGCAGTATTTT

cdr3_length: 14
v_call: TRBV28
d_call: -
clone_size: -
j_call: TRBJ1-2
cdr3_aa: CTQDMCGAFYGYTF
cdr3_nt: TGCACCCAAGATATGTGCGGCGCGTTTTATGGCTACACCTTC

cdr3_length: 16
v_call: TRBV5-4
d_call: TRBD1
clone_size: -
j_call: TRBJ1-3
cdr3_aa: CASTDRASGSGNTIYF
cdr3_nt: TGTGCCAGCACAGACAGGGCTTCGGGCTCTGGAAACACCATATATTTT

cdr3_length: 15
v_call: TRBV11-3
d_call: TRBD1
clone_size: -
j_call: TRBJ2-7
cdr3_aa: CASSAGQGANYEQYF
cdr3_nt: TGTGCCAGCAGCGCGGGACAGGGGGCCAATTACGAGCAGTACTTC

cdr3_length: 16
v_call: TRBV18
d_call: -
clone_size: -
j_call: TRBJ1-2
cdr3_aa: CASSPRSGAGVDGYTF
cdr3_nt: TGTGCCAGCTCACCAAGGAGCGGGGCTGGGGTCGATGGCTACACCTTC

cdr3_length: 16
v_call: TRBV7-9
d_call: TRBD2
clone_size: -
j_call: TRBJ2-1
cdr3_aa: CASSPQAGGPGNEQFF
cdr3_nt: TGTGCCAGCAGCCCCCAAGCGGGAGGGCCCGGCAATGAGCAGTTCTTC

cdr3_length: 17
v_call: TRBV5-6
d_call: -
clone_size: -
j_call: TRBJ2-5
cdr3_aa: CASSPLPLGAGQETQYF
cdr3_nt: TGTGCCAGCAGCCCCCTCCCCCTCGGGGCGGGACAAGAGACCCAGTACTTC

cdr3_length: 15
v_call: TRBV7-8
d_call: -
clone_size: -
j_call: TRBJ1-4
cdr3_aa: CASSLGVEGKEKLFF
cdr3_nt: TGTGCCAGCAGCTTAGGAGTGGAGGGAAAGGAAAAACTGTTTTTT

cdr3_length: 18
v_call: TRBV9
d_call: TRBD2
clone_size: -
j_call: TRBJ2-2
cdr3_aa: CASSSRTSGGPNTGELFF
cdr3_nt: TGTGCCAGCAGCTCCCGGACTAGCGGGGGACCGAACACCGGGGAGCTGTTTTTT

cdr3_length: 15
v_call: TRBV29-1
d_call: -
clone_size: -
j_call: TRBJ2-7
cdr3_aa: CSVESPAGRDYEQYF
cdr3_nt: TGCAGCGTTGAAAGTCCCGCCGGACGGGACTACGAGCAGTACTTC

cdr3_length: 15
v_call: TRBV10-2
d_call: TRBD2
clone_size: -
j_call: TRBJ2-5
cdr3_aa: CASSEYLAGVETQYF
cdr3_nt: TGCGCCAGCAGTGAGTACCTAGCGGGAGTGGAGACCCAGTACTTC

cdr3_length: 13
v_call: TRBV29-1
d_call: -
clone_size: -
j_call: TRBJ1-2
cdr3_aa: CSVPQDSNYGYTF
cdr3_nt: TGCAGCGTTCCTCAGGACAGCAACTATGGCTACACCTTC

cdr3_length: 15
v_call: TRBV27
d_call: TRBD1
clone_size: -
j_call: TRBJ2-3
cdr3_aa: CASSLFRGRGDTQYF
cdr3_nt: TGTGCCAGCAGTTTATTCAGGGGGCGTGGAGATACGCAGTATTTT

cdr3_length: 17
v_call: TRBV14
d_call: TRBD2
clone_size: -
j_call: TRBJ2-5
cdr3_aa: CASSRLVRLAGTETQYF
cdr3_nt: TGTGCCAGCAGCCGCCTAGTACGACTAGCGGGAACAGAGACCCAGTACTTC

cdr3_length: 12
v_call: TRBV28
d_call: -
clone_size: -
j_call: TRBJ1-1
cdr3_aa: CASSSVNTEAFF
cdr3_nt: TGTGCCAGCAGTTCAGTAAACACTGAAGCTTTCTTT

cdr3_length: 13
v_call: TRBV10-3
d_call: -
clone_size: -
j_call: TRBJ2-2
cdr3_aa: CAISLGLTGELFF
cdr3_nt: TGTGCCATCAGCCTCGGACTCACCGGGGAGCTGTTTTTT

cdr3_length: 13
v_call: TRBV11-2
d_call: -
clone_size: once
j_call: TRBJ1-2
cdr3_aa: CASSLDRSGGYTF
cdr3_nt: TGTGCCAGCAGCTTAGACCGATCGGGAGGCTACACCTTC

cdr3_length: 14
v_call: TRBV7-9
d_call: TRBD1
clone_size: -
j_call: TRBJ2-3
cdr3_aa: CASSPRDRDDTQYF
cdr3_nt: TGTGCCAGCAGCCCTCGGGACAGGGATGATACGCAGTATTTT

cdr3_length: 14
v_call: TRBV6-6
d_call: TRBD2
clone_size: -
j_call: TRBJ2-1
cdr3_aa: CASKREGSYNEQFF
cdr3_nt: TGTGCCAGCAAGCGGGAGGGGTCCTACAATGAGCAGTTCTTC

cdr3_length: 15
v_call: TRBV25-1
d_call: -
clone_size: -
j_call: TRBJ1-2
cdr3_aa: CASSEGELPNYGYTF
cdr3_nt: TGTGCCAGCAGTGAAGGGGAGCTTCCTAACTATGGCTACACCTTC

cdr3_length: 15
v_call: TRBV30
d_call: TRBD1
clone_size: -
j_call: TRBJ2-2
cdr3_aa: CAWSPGTGETGELFF
cdr3_nt: TGTGCCTGGAGTCCCGGGACAGGAGAAACCGGGGAGCTGTTTTTT